Listed here are 27 T cell receptor beta chains from one sample, sequenced in a study of blood T cell repertoires in COVID-19. Measured with immunoSEQ multiplex PCR; TCRdb has only the in-frame clones, and not every one. The sample lists tens of thousands of clones, 83% seen once, with 25% to 30% in the top ten. Material: peripheral blood. These receptors were taken from a woman of 80 years or more with acute or convalescent COVID-19.

The chain recombines TRBV7-6 with TRBJ2-5, with a weak D call TRBD2 (6 bases). The CDR3 is made up of 16 amino acids. CDR1 SGHVS and CDR2 FNYEAQ come from the germline V gene. Trimming took 1 base from V and 0 from J, leaving 12 bases between them. CDR3 nucleotides: TGTGCCAGCAGCTTAGGAGGTAGCGGCAACCAAGAGACCCAGTACTTC. Its translation is CASSLGGSGNQETQYF. The full variable domain, completed using reference TRBV7-6 and TRBJ2-5, is GAGVSQSPRYKVTKRGQDVALRCDPISGHVSLYWYRQALGQGPEFLTYFNYEAQQDKSGLPNDRFSAERPEGSISTLTIQRTEQRDSAMYRCASSLGGSGNQETQYFGPGTRLLVL.

The chain has TRBV27 and TRBJ2-1; the D gene is possibly TRBD1 (6 bases). Germline lookup yields CDR1 MNHEY and CDR2 SMNVEV (reference sequence). The CDR3 extends over 13 amino acids. The germline V and J ends were trimmed by 6 bases and 9 bases, with 15 bases remaining between them. The CDR3 here is CASSRYNRVEQFF. The CDR3 region has the DNA TGTGCCAGCAGCAGGTATAACAGGGTTGAGCAGTTCTTC.

In this sample, this clone turned up once. The chain's CDR3 is CASTPTGGRYEQYF. CDR3 bases: TGTGCCAGTACCCCGACAGGGGGCAGGTACGAGCAGTACTTC. The V and J genes are TRBV19 and TRBJ2-7; 10 bases match TRBD1. Germline values: CDR1 LNHDA, CDR2 SQIVND (reference sequence). The CDR3 length is 14 residues. V was pared by 7 bases and J by 4 bases, with 7 bases of the junction left unmatched.

The rearrangement links TRBV7-9 to TRBJ2-2, with 7 bases lining up with TRBD2. V shed 8 bases, J shed 2 bases, and the junction held 5 bases outside the gene matches. CDR3 size: 14 residues. Germline CDR1 SEHNR, CDR2 FQNEAQ (reference sequence). CDR3 sequence reads: CASPGGGNTGELFF. The CDR3 nucleotides read TGTGCCAGCCCTGGGGGGGGTAACACCGGGGAGCTGTTTTTT.

The J gene is TRBJ1-5, the V gene TRBV7-2; TRBD1 matches at 7 bases. The CDR3 sequence is 16 residues long. Germline loops: CDR1 SGHTA, CDR2 FQGNSA. V lost 4 bases to trimming and J lost 5 bases; unmatched junction nucleotides: 11. The DNA of the CDR3 is TGTGCCAGCAGCTCAGGGGGTGGCGGGGCGGATCAGCCCCAGCATTTT. It encodes CASSSGGGGADQPQHF.

The sample holds one count of this clone. V and J are TRBV6-2 or TRBV6-3 and TRBJ2-7; 10 bases map to TRBD2. The germline V gene has CDR1 MNHEY and CDR2 SVGEGT. This CDR3 has 14 residues. V was clipped by 2 bases and J by 6 bases; unmatched bases: 4. The CDR3 DNA sequence: TGTGCCAGCAGTTACAGGGCTAGCGGGAGCGAGCAGTACTTC. Its protein is CASSYRASGSEQYF.

The chain combines TRBV7-2 with TRBJ2-1, with 13 bases lining up with TRBD2. The junction had 5 bases not matched to a gene; V was cut back by 1 base and J by 8 bases. This CDR3 is 16 amino acids long. Germline V gene lookup returns CDR1 SGHTA and CDR2 FQGNSA. This CDR3 reads CASSLVRTSGSDEQFF. For the CDR3, the DNA is TGTGCCAGCAGCTTAGTCCGGACTAGCGGGAGTGATGAGCAGTTCTTC.

The rearrangement joins TRBV6-6 to TRBJ2-2; D gene uncertain. The length of the CDR3 is 14 residues. The germline gives CDR1 MNHNY, CDR2 SVGAGI (reference sequence). Deletions cut 0 bases from V and 1 base from J, with 3 bases between. In DNA, the CDR3 is TGTGCCAGCAGTTACTCCCAGAACACCGGGGAGCTGTTTTTT. Residues: CASSYSQNTGELFF.

The gene calls are TRBV4-1 and TRBJ1-4; possible D gene TRBD1, 6 bases. Per germline, CDR1 MGHRA and CDR2 YSYEKL. This CDR3 contains 16 residues. Trimming shortened V by 2 bases and J by 4 bases, and 14 bases separated the two germline ends. The CDR3 sequence: CASSQHWGRSNEKLFF. CDR3 coding DNA: TGCGCCAGCAGCCAACATTGGGGGCGTAGTAATGAAAAACTGTTTTTT.

V gene TRBV24-1 combines with J gene TRBJ1-2; 8 bases agree with TRBD1. The germline CDR1 and CDR2 sequences are KGHDR and SFDVKD. J was trimmed by 8 bases and V by 2 bases; bases with no gene match: 12. The CDR3 loop spans 16 amino acids. CDR3 region: CATSDSRLNRGDGYTF. The CDR3 nucleotides read TGTGCCACCAGTGATTCGAGGTTGAACAGGGGGGACGGCTACACCTTC.

This chain joins TRBV24-1 and TRBJ2-1, with 7 bases lining up with TRBD2. Losses at the gene ends were 4 bases for V and 9 bases for J; bases not matched to a gene: 14. Germline-derived CDR1 and CDR2 are KGHDR and SFDVKD. This CDR3 is built from 16 residues. Written as DNA, the CDR3 is TGTGCCACCAGTGACTTCGACGGACTAGTTAGTAGTGAGCAGTTCTTC. Encoded protein: CATSDFDGLVSSEQFF.

This chain connects TRBV24-1 to TRBJ2-3, with unresolved D. CDR3 size: 14 residues. V lost 5 bases to trimming and J lost 2 bases, with 10 bases between them. The germline CDR1 and CDR2 sequences are KGHDR and SFDVKD. CDR3 coding DNA: TGTGCCACCAGTGGAAACACCAACACAGATACGCAGTATTTT. This translates into CATSGNTNTDTQYF.

This chain connects TRBV7-3 to TRBJ2-1; 12 bases map to TRBD2. The germline gives CDR1 SGHTA, CDR2 FQGTGA. V shed 5 bases, J shed 9 bases, and the junction held 5 bases outside the gene matches. The length of the CDR3 is 14 residues. CDR3 DNA: TGTGCCAGCAGCGGACTAGCGGGAACTAGTGAGCAGTTCTTC. Translating gives CASSGLAGTSEQFF.

This chain uses TRBV7-2 with TRBJ2-1, with 11 bases identical to TRBD2. From germline, CDR1 is SGHTA and CDR2 FQGNSA. The CDR3 consists of 15 residues. After removal of 0 bases from V and 12 bases from J, the junction contained 7 bases not matched to a gene. The CDR3 loop reads CASSLAGTSGGGQFF. CDR3 coding DNA: TGTGCCAGCAGCTTAGCGGGGACTAGCGGAGGGGGGCAGTTCTTC.

The rearrangement links TRBV24-1 to TRBJ2-3; D possibly corresponds to TRBD2 (6 bases). The V and J ends lost 0 bases and 12 bases respectively, with 12 bases between them. From germline, CDR1 is KGHDR and CDR2 SFDVKD. The CDR3 is 13 residues long. The CDR3 spells CATSDLPGSSQYF. In DNA form, the CDR3 reads TGTGCCACCAGTGATTTGCCCGGGAGCTCCCAGTATTTT.

This sequence joins TRBV5-4 and TRBJ2-1; 7 nucleotides match TRBD2. This CDR3 has 16 residues. Germline V gives CDR1 SGHNT, CDR2 YYREEE (reference sequence). Trimming removed 1 base from V and 6 bases from J; junction bases left unmatched: 10. The CDR3 bases are TGTGCCAGCAGCTTGTATGACGGAGCGGGACCCAATGAGCAGTTCTTC. Residues: CASSLYDGAGPNEQFF.

The gene calls are TRBV5-1 and TRBJ1-3, with D uncertain. The CDR3 covers 16 residues. V dropped 1 base and J dropped 0 bases, with 11 bases sitting between them. The V gene's germline CDR1 is SGHRS and CDR2 YFSETQ. The CDR3 DNA reads TGCGCCAGCAGCTTGTTCTCTCCCGGCTCTGGAAACACCATATATTTT. Residues: CASSLFSPGSGNTIYF.

The chain is built from TRBV18 and TRBJ1-2; D possibly corresponds to TRBD1 (5 bases). The ends were cut back, 2 bases at V and 10 bases at J, with 26 bases in the middle. This CDR3 spans 17 amino acids. The germline gives CDR1 KGHSH, CDR2 LQKENI. This CDR3 is CASSPDGGQGGLYDYTF. The DNA for the CDR3 is TGTGCCAGCTCACCAGATGGAGGGCAGGGAGGCTTGTACGACTACACCTTC.

This rearrangement joins TRBV12-3 or TRBV12-4 to TRBJ2-2; D perhaps matches TRBD1 (6 bases). This CDR3 contains 13 residues. Trimming removed 6 bases from V and 4 bases from J, with 9 bases in between. CDR3 sequence (DNA): TGTGCCAGCAGGGGGACATCCACCGGGGAGCTGTTTTTT. This gives the protein CASRGTSTGELFF.

This clone came up once. V is TRBV6-5 and J is TRBJ1-5; 7 bases agree with TRBD1. The CDR3 has 14 amino acids. Germline V CDR1 and CDR2: MNHEY, SVGAGI. The junction had 3 bases not matched to a gene; V was cut back by 4 bases and J by 3 bases. This CDR3 is CASSWTGLNQPQHF. In DNA form, the CDR3 reads TGTGCCAGCAGTTGGACAGGACTCAATCAGCCCCAGCATTTT.

This chain connects TRBV6-2 or TRBV6-3 to TRBJ2-7, with D hard to call. Germline loops: CDR1 MNHEY, CDR2 SVGEGT. The V gene lost 6 bases and the J gene lost 6 bases, with 9 bases spanning the gap. The CDR3 has 11 residues. CDR3 sequence reads: CASSPRGEQYF. The CDR3 bases are TGTGCCAGCAGCCCCAGAGGCGAGCAGTACTTC.

The chain couples TRBV24-1 to TRBJ2-3; D not certain. CDR1 and CDR2 from the germline V gene are KGHDR and SFDVKD. V lost 2 bases, J lost 1 base, and 15 bases lay in between. CDR3 length: 17 amino acids. The CDR3 nucleotides are TGTGCCACCAGTGATTCCCTGAGAGGAGACCGCACAGATACGCAGTATTTT. Translated: CATSDSLRGDRTDTQYF.

The chain links TRBV29-1 to TRBJ2-3, with D unresolved. This CDR3 contains 11 residues. The V end was cut by 7 bases, the J end by 1 base, with 6 bases between. From germline, CDR1 is SQVTM and CDR2 ANQGSEA. The CDR3 protein is CSARGTDTQYF. CDR3 bases: TGCAGCGCCCGCGGCACAGATACGCAGTATTTT.

The chain is built from TRBV19 and TRBJ2-1; D perhaps matches TRBD2 (5 bases). In germline, CDR1 is LNHDA, CDR2 SQIVND (reference sequence). There are 16 residues in the CDR3. Trimming removed 1 base at V and 2 bases at J, with 12 bases between. CDR3 residues: CASSIGPASPYNEQFF. CDR3 DNA sequence: TGTGCCAGTAGTATAGGTCCTGCTAGCCCCTACAATGAGCAGTTCTTC.

This rearrangement joins TRBV28 to TRBJ2-7, with D unresolved. The V and J ends lost 2 bases and 7 bases respectively, with 9 bases between them. The germline CDR1 and CDR2 sequences are MDHEN and SYDVKM. There are 12 residues in the CDR3. The CDR3 DNA is TGTGCCAGCAGTTTAGGCCGTTGGGAGCAGTACTTC. Its translation is CASSLGRWEQYF.

The DNA for the CDR3 is TGTGCCAGCAGCGCACCCAGGTCTAGGGGAGAGACCCAGTACTTC. Protein product: CASSAPRSRGETQYF. This chain joins TRBV5-8 and TRBJ2-5; perhaps TRBD1 as D (5 bases). There are 15 residues in the CDR3. Looked up from germline, CDR1 is SGHTS and CDR2 is YDEGEE. V lost 4 bases, J lost 4 bases, and 17 bases lay in between.

The V gene is TRBV27, the J gene TRBJ2-2, with 7 bases aligning to TRBD1. After removal of 8 bases from V and 2 bases from J, the junction contained 2 bases not matched to a gene. The CDR3 is 13 residues long. Germline CDR1 and CDR2: MNHEY and SMNVEV (reference sequence). The CDR3 is CASGTENTGELFF. Written as DNA, the CDR3 is TGTGCCAGCGGGACAGAAAACACCGGGGAGCTGTTTTTT.